What follows is one T cell receptor beta chain and its context. Its specificity is unknown. With 60 Vbeta and 13 Jbeta primers, the PCR was carried out. The repertoire was sequenced with immunoSEQ multiplex PCR; TCRdb's copy has only in-frame clones and lacks some. The sample yields around 190,000 clones, less than 90% seen once. The data were taken from a study of cytomegalovirus exposure and HLA in healthy donors. Per germline, CDR1 GTSNPN and CDR2 SVGIG (reference sequence). This CDR3 contains 12 residues. Trimming took 7 bases from V and 6 from J, leaving 15 bases between them. Study-wide points: Further analysis was carried out later, and it showed several of the most significant clusters appearing linked to common viral pathogens.

Sequenced input: PBMCs. The gene calls are TRBV30 and TRBJ1-1; possible D gene TRBD1, 5 bases. This clonotype was obtained from a woman between 25 and 40 years old in good health and CMV-seronegative. The CDR3 spells CALLQESSEAFF. The CDR3 nucleotides read TGTGCCTTGCTACAGGAGTCGTCTGAAGCTTTCTTT.